This is a list of T cell receptor beta chains from one sample in a study of blood T cell repertoires in COVID-19. Clones were read by immunoSEQ multiplex PCR, and TCRdb kept only the in-frame ones, dropping some. The sample yields under 450,000 clones, roughly 90% seen once. Sample: PBMCs or T cells enriched from blood (not recorded which). These receptors were collected from a woman aged 25 to 39 who had recovered from COVID-19. The CDR3 runs from the conserved cysteine through the conserved F or W. The D gene is left open where the match is weak. Not all rows give a size; the values are once, few, many and, for expanded clones, a class.

d_call clone_size j_call v_call cdr3_aa cdr3_nt
TRBD1 NA TRBJ1-3 TRBV11-2 CASSSGTGMSSGNTIYF TGTGCCAGCAGCTCCGGGACAGGGATGAGCTCTGGAAACACCATATATTTT
TRBD1 NA TRBJ1-1 TRBV4-2 CASSQPTGGTEAFF TGTGCCAGCAGCCAACCAACAGGGGGCACTGAAGCTTTCTTT
NA NA TRBJ1-6 TRBV2 CASSDQGHRNNSPLHF TGTGCCAGCAGTGACCAGGGACATCGGAACAATTCACCCCTCCACTTT
TRBD1 NA TRBJ2-5 TRBV5-8 CASSDRDRIETQYF TGTGCCAGCAGCGACCGGGACAGAATAGAGACCCAGTACTTC
TRBD1 once TRBJ2-7 TRBV6-6 CASSSGTGAGEQYF TGTGCCAGCAGTTCTGGGACAGGGGCGGGGGAGCAGTACTTC
TRBD1 NA TRBJ2-7 TRBV18 CASSPLADRVYEQYF TGTGCCAGCTCACCACTCGCGGACAGGGTCTACGAGCAGTACTTC
NA few TRBJ2-7 TRBV2 CASSEAGRIYEQYF TGTGCCAGCAGTGAAGCGGGGAGGATCTACGAGCAGTACTTC
NA once TRBJ2-7 TRBV28 CASTETGIHEQYF TGTGCCAGCACAGAAACAGGGATCCACGAGCAGTACTTC
TRBD1 NA TRBJ1-3 TRBV15 CATSGYPDRAILF TGTGCCACCAGCGGCTATCCCGACAGGGCTATCCTCTTT
NA few TRBJ1-5 TRBV4-2 CASSQEDSHSNQPQHF TGTGCCAGCAGCCAAGAAGACAGCCATAGCAATCAGCCCCAGCATTTT
TRBD1 once TRBJ1-1 TRBV12-5 CASGLTGGLGTEAFF TGTGCTAGTGGTTTGACAGGGGGCTTGGGCACTGAAGCTTTCTTT
TRBD2 NA TRBJ2-3 TRBV7-6 CASSPLAGGLDTQYF TGTGCCAGCAGCCCCCTAGCGGGAGGTTTAGATACGCAGTATTTT
NA NA TRBJ2-1 TRBV28 CASSLAGLLYNEQFF TGTGCCAGCAGTTTAGCGGGACTCTTATACAATGAGCAGTTCTTC
TRBD2 few TRBJ2-7 TRBV28 CASSWNPLAGGSYEQYF TGTGCCAGCAGTTGGAATCCTCTAGCGGGAGGGTCCTACGAGCAGTACTTC
NA NA TRBJ1-2 TRBV5-4 CASSLSGNYGYTF TGTGCCAGCAGCTTGTCAGGCAACTATGGCTACACCTTC
TRBD1 NA TRBJ1-2 TRBV2 CASFAAEGTGGLSNYGYTF TGTGCCAGCTTCGCTGCCGAAGGGACAGGGGGCCTTTCTAACTATGGCTACACCTTC
NA NA TRBJ2-7 TRBV11-2 CASSLVPADPREQYF TGTGCCAGCAGCTTAGTTCCAGCGGACCCCCGGGAGCAGTACTTC
NA NA TRBJ1-2 TRBV30 CAWKSSYGYTF TGTGCCTGGAAAAGTAGCTATGGCTACACCTTC
TRBD2 NA TRBJ2-1 TRBV11-2 CASSLGLAEYNEQFF TGTGCCAGCAGCCTCGGACTAGCGGAATACAATGAGCAGTTCTTC
TRBD1 NA TRBJ1-1 TRBV7-9 CASSQGTGNTEAFF TGTGCCAGCAGCCAAGGGACAGGGAACACTGAAGCTTTCTTT
TRBD1 NA TRBJ2-7 TRBV10-2 CASSFRGYEQYF TGCGCCAGCAGCTTCAGGGGGTACGAGCAGTACTTC
NA NA TRBJ2-3 TRBV6-4 CASSDSPGDTQYF TGTGCCAGCAGTGACTCCCCGGGGGATACGCAGTATTTT
NA once TRBJ1-1 TRBV29-1 CSARTPSRAEAFF TGCAGCGCCAGGACCCCCTCGAGGGCTGAAGCTTTCTTT
TRBD1 NA TRBJ1-2 TRBV27 CASSPDRANYGYTF TGTGCCAGCAGTCCGGACAGGGCTAACTATGGCTACACCTTC
TRBD1 NA TRBJ2-7 TRBV4-1 CASSQAGRGSYEQYF TGCGCCAGCAGCCAAGCTGGCAGGGGGTCCTACGAGCAGTACTTC
NA NA TRBJ1-2 TRBV19 CASSPGLYGYTF TGTGCCAGTAGTCCGGGACTCTATGGCTACACCTTC
TRBD2 NA TRBJ2-5 TRBV27 CASSRGGQPKETQYF TGTGCCAGCAGTCGGGGGGGGCAACCTAAAGAGACCCAGTACTTC
TRBD2 NA TRBJ2-3 TRBV3-1/TRBV3-2 CASSQGGGDTQYF TGTGCCAGCAGCCAAGGGGGGGGAGATACGCAGTATTTT
NA NA TRBJ1-1 TRBV6-5 CASSWDMNTEAFF TGTGCCAGCAGTTGGGACATGAACACTGAAGCTTTCTTT
NA NA TRBJ1-2 TRBV18 CASSPPAAGAYGYTF TGTGCCAGCTCACCACCGGCAGCGGGGGCTTATGGCTACACCTTC
TRBD1 NA TRBJ2-5 TRBV19 CASSIRGQGKTETQYF TGTGCCAGTAGTATCCGTGGACAGGGCAAAACAGAGACCCAGTACTTC
TRBD2 NA TRBJ2-1 TRBV29-1 CSVKWTSGSYNEQFF TGCAGCGTGAAATGGACTAGCGGGTCCTACAATGAGCAGTTCTTC
NA few TRBJ2-5 TRBV7-2 CASSRATGYQETQYF TGTGCCAGCAGCCGCGCGACAGGATACCAAGAGACCCAGTACTTC
NA NA TRBJ2-3 TRBV12-5 CASGLSSLLQGHTQYF TGTGCTAGTGGTTTGTCCTCTCTCCTACAGGGACATACGCAGTATTTT
NA NA TRBJ2-5 TRBV19 CASRDYSEETQYF TGTGCCAGTAGGGACTATTCCGAAGAGACCCAGTACTTC
NA NA TRBJ1-3 TRBV2 CASSELAHSGNTIYF TGTGCCAGCAGTGAATTGGCCCACTCTGGAAACACCATATATTTT
NA NA TRBJ2-1 TRBV12-5 CASGSSTGKVVNEQFF TGTGCTAGTGGTTCATCTACAGGGAAGGTTGTAAATGAGCAGTTCTTC
NA once TRBJ2-5 TRBV2 CASSPLSSVGETQYF TGTGCCAGCAGTCCACTATCCTCAGTTGGGGAGACCCAGTACTTC
NA NA TRBJ2-7 TRBV28 CASKHRDYEQYF TGTGCCAGCAAACACAGGGATTACGAGCAGTACTTC
TRBD2 NA TRBJ2-1 TRBV6-5 CASTPGLAGTLGQFF TGTGCCAGCACCCCGGGACTAGCGGGCACCCTAGGGCAGTTCTTC
TRBD2 NA TRBJ2-1 TRBV10-3 CAISEPSGGYNEQFF TGTGCCATCAGTGAACCTAGCGGGGGGTACAATGAGCAGTTCTTC
NA NA TRBJ1-1 TRBV11-2 CASTRSGGEAFF TGTGCCAGCACCCGCAGTGGGGGCGAAGCTTTCTTT
TRBD2 NA TRBJ2-1 TRBV27 CASSTEAGESSSYNEQFF TGTGCCAGCAGTACAGAAGCGGGAGAGAGCTCTTCCTACAATGAGCAGTTCTTC
TRBD1 once TRBJ1-2 TRBV27 CASSLADRGFRGYTF TGTGCCAGCAGTTTGGCCGACAGGGGCTTCAGGGGCTACACCTTC
TRBD1 NA TRBJ2-7 TRBV3-1/TRBV3-2 CASSTRDRDYEQYF TGTGCCAGCAGCACTCGGGACAGGGACTACGAGCAGTACTTC
NA NA TRBJ2-1 TRBV28 CASSPLSSYNEQFF TGTGCCAGCAGTCCACTAAGCTCCTACAATGAGCAGTTCTTC
NA NA TRBJ1-2 TRBV6-5 CASSYGQGRGYTF TGTGCCAGCAGTTACGGCCAGGGGAGAGGCTACACCTTC
TRBD2 NA TRBJ2-1 TRBV28 CASSLRGLAGAYFSYNEQFF TGTGCCAGCAGTCTACGGGGACTAGCGGGAGCTTACTTCTCCTACAATGAGCAGTTCTTC
NA NA TRBJ2-1 TRBV27 CASSFGGPYNEQFF TGTGCCAGCAGTTTCGGGGGGCCCTACAATGAGCAGTTCTTC
TRBD1 NA TRBJ1-3 TRBV5-1 CASSGQDRAGNTIYF TGCGCCAGCAGCGGCCAGGACAGGGCTGGAAACACCATATATTTT
NA NA TRBJ2-7 TRBV6-5 CASSSDPTREQYF TGTGCCAGCAGTTCCGACCCCACTAGAGAGCAGTACTTC
TRBD1 NA TRBJ1-2 TRBV18 CASSPMRDRGYGGTF TGTGCCAGCTCACCCATGAGGGACAGGGGCTACGGGGGCACCTTC
NA NA TRBJ1-4 TRBV13 CASSSQGWALNEKLFF TGTGCCAGCAGCTCACAGGGATGGGCCTTAAATGAAAAACTGTTTTTT
NA NA TRBJ1-4 TRBV7-9 CASSSTRWEKLFF TGTGCCAGCAGTTCAACACGCTGGGAGAAACTGTTTTTT
NA NA TRBJ2-3 TRBV6-2/TRBV6-3 CASSYSDGGTDTQYF TGTGCCAGCAGTTACTCGGACGGGGGCACAGATACGCAGTATTTT
NA once TRBJ1-5 TRBV2 CASRLGGSNQPQHF TGTGCCAGCAGGTTGGGGGGGAGCAATCAGCCCCAGCATTTT
NA NA TRBJ1-5 TRBV9 CASSGPGLVPNQPQHF TGTGCCAGCAGCGGACCGGGACTGGTCCCCAATCAGCCCCAGCATTTT